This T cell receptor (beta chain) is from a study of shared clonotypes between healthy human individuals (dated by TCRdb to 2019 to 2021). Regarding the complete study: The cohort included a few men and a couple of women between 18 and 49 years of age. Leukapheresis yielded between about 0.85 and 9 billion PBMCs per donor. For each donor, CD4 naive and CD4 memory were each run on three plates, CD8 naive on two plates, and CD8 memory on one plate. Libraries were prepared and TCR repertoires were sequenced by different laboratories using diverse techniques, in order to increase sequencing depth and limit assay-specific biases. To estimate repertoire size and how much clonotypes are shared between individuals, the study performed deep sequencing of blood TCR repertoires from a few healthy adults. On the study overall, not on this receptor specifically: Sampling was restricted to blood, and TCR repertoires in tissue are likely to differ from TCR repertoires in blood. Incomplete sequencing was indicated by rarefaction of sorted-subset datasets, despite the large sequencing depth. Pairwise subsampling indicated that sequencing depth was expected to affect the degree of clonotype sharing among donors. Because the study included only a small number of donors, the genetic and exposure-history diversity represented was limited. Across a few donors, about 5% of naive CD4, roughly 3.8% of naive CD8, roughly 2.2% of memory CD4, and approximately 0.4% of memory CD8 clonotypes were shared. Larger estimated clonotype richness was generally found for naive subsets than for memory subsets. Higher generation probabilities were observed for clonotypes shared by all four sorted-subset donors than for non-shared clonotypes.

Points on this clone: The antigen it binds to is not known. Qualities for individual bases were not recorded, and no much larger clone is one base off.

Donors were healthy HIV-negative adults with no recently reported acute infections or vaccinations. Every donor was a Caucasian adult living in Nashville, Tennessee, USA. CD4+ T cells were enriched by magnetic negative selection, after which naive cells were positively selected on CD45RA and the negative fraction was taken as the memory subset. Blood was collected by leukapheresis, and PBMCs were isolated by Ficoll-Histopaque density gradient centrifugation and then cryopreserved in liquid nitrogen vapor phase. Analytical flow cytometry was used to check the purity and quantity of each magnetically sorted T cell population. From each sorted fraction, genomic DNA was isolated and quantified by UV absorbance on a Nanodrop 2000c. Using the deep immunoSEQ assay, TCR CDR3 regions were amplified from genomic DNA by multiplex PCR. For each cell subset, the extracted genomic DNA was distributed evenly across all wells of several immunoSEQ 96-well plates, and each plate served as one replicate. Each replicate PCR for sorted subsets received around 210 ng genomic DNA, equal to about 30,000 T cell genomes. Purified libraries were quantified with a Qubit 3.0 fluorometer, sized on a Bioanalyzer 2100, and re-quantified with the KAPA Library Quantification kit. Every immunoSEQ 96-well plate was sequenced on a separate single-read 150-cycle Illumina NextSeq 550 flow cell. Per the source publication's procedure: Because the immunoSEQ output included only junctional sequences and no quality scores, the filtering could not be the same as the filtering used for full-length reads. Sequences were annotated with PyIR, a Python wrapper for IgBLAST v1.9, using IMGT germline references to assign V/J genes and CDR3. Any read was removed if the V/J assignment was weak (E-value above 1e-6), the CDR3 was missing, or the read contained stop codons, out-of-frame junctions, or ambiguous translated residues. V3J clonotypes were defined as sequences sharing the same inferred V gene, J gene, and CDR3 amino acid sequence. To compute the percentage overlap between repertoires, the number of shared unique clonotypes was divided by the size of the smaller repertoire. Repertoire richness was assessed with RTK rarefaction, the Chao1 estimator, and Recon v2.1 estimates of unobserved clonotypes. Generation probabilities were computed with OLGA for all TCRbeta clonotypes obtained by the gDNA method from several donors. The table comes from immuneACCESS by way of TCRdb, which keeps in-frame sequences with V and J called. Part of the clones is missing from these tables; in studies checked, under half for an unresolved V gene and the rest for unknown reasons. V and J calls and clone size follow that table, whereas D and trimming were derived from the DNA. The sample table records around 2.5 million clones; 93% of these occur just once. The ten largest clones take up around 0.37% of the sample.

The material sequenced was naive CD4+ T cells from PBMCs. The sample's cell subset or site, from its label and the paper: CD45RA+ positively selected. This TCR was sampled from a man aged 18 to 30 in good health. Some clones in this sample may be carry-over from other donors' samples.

The DNA reads as follows: TGCGCCAGCAGCCAAGCCCGGGGTGCGGGGACTAGCACAGATACGCAGTATTTT. It specifies CASSQARGAGTSTDTQYF. This chain is built from TRBV4-1 and TRBJ2-3; 6 matching bases give a weak D call of TRBD2. Its CDR3 holds 18 amino acids, cysteine through phenylalanine. CDR3 DNA only is kept here, 54 bases in frame from base 1. CDR1 and CDR2, looked up from the germline V gene, are MGHRA and YSYEKL. Trimming at the junction amounts to 1 base on V and 0 bases on J, and the germline ends lie 17 bases apart.